In this sample, the clone carrying this T cell receptor beta chain turned up many times. The data belong to a study of human T cells and chemical hapten exposure. Germline CDR1 is LNHDA and CDR2 is SQIVND (reference sequence). The CDR3 is 16 residues long. Unmatched junction bases numbered 6, after V lost 5 bases and J lost 0 bases. Sample time point: patch test 3, about 24 weeks after DPC sensitization. Stated treatment: therapeutic diphenylcyclopropenone sensitization with weekly scalp DPC. Each patch test followed a blood draw. Original processing methods: Per sample, the median was 95,638 TCRs, with values from roughly 23,000 to 640,000. One entry per CDR3 protein, called by TCRdb with MiXCR from the RACE reads. TCRdb's processing, not the authors' own work, is the source of the V and J calls. The sample consists of over 70,000 distinct CDR3 sequences, approximately 10% of them appearing once.

V and J are TRBV19 and TRBJ2-7, with TRBD2 identical over 11 bases. The receptor was derived from a woman aged 30 to 39 with alopecia areata. Some clones in this sample may be carry-over from other donors' samples. Specimen: whole blood, collected in connection with sensitization to the hapten diphenylcyclopropenone (DPC). CDR3 protein: CASSLSGTSGSYEQYF. CDR3 in DNA: TGTGCCAGTAGTCTATCGGGGACTAGCGGCTCCTACGAGCAGTACTTC.